The rows below give T cell receptor beta chains drawn from one sample of a study of T cell changes during pregnancy in multiple sclerosis. Sequenced by immunoSEQ multiplex PCR; TCRdb stores in-frame clones only, minus some. The table has around 80,000 clones, approximately 95% seen once. This material consisted of peripheral blood, taken in the second trimester of pregnancy. All receptors derive from a female donor in good health, enrolled as a control in a pregnancy study. The CDR3 runs from the conserved cysteine through the conserved F or W. A D gene is named only where the DNA matches it firmly. Not every row has a clone size; where given, it reads once, few, many or a size class.

>.|.|TRBV28|TRBJ2-5
TGTGCCACCACCTCGGGAAACCAAGAGACCCAGTACTTC
CATTSGNQETQYF
>.|.|TRBV7-9|TRBJ2-1
TGTGCCAGCAGCCCCTCTAGCGCCCGCTCCTACAATGAGCAGTTCTTC
CASSPSSARSYNEQFF
>.|.|TRBV7-2|TRBJ2-5
TGTGCCAGCAGCTCTACCGAGTATTGGGACATCCAAGAGACCCAGTACTTC
CASSSTEYWDIQETQYF
>.|TRBD1|TRBV27|TRBJ2-1
TGTGCCAGCAGTTTAGGGCAGGGGGCCTACAATGAGCAGTTCTTC
CASSLGQGAYNEQFF
>.|.|TRBV6-5|TRBJ2-7
TGTGCCAGCAGTTCTGGACTATTGAAGTCCTACGAGCAGTACTTC
CASSSGLLKSYEQYF
>.|TRBD1|TRBV7-6|TRBJ1-1
TGTGCCAGCAGCGCACGACAGGGGGGCACTGAAGCTTTCTTT
CASSARQGGTEAFF
>once|TRBD2|TRBV5-4|TRBJ2-1
TGTGCCAGCAGCTCCGGGACTAGCGGGAGTGGGCAGTTCTTC
CASSSGTSGSGQFF
>.|.|TRBV2|TRBJ1-1
TGTGCCAGCAGGGCAGGGGAGAATTTGAACACTGAAGCTTTCTTT
CASRAGENLNTEAFF
>.|TRBD2|TRBV9|TRBJ2-1
TGTGCCAGCAGCGTATCGGGAGGTTCCTACAATGAGCAGTTCTTC
CASSVSGGSYNEQFF
>.|TRBD2|TRBV14|TRBJ2-1
TGTGCCAGCAGCCCCCTACGGACTAGCGGGTACAATGAGCAGTTCTTC
CASSPLRTSGYNEQFF
>.|.|TRBV4-1|TRBJ2-3
TGCGCCAGCAGCCAAGGCGAGGGAACTAGCACAGATACGCAGTATTTT
CASSQGEGTSTDTQYF
>.|TRBD1|TRBV5-1|TRBJ1-4
TGCGCCAGCAGCCAGGACAGGGCTAATGAAAAACTGTTTTTT
CASSQDRANEKLFF
>.|.|TRBV18|TRBJ2-5
TGTGCCAGCGCAGAAGAAGAGACCCAGTACTTC
CASAEEETQYF
>.|.|TRBV19|TRBJ1-1
TGTGCCAGTAGATTGGGCCAAGGTGAAGCTTTCTTT
CASRLGQGEAFF
>.|TRBD1|TRBV23-1|TRBJ1-3
TGCGCCAGCAGTCAAAGACCCCGTGGGACAGGGGTATCTGGAAACACCATATATTTT
CASSQRPRGTGVSGNTIYF
>.|TRBD1|TRBV10-3|TRBJ2-7
TGTGCCACCAGCCCTCGGGACAGGGGGGGCGAGCAGTACTTC
CATSPRDRGGEQYF
>.|TRBD2|TRBV7-9|TRBJ2-1
TGTGCCAGCAGCTTAGGGACTAGCGGGAGTACCTACAATGAGCAGTTCTTC
CASSLGTSGSTYNEQFF
>.|TRBD1|TRBV9|TRBJ2-7
TGTGCCAGCAGCGTAACAGGGGGCGACGAGCAGTACTTC
CASSVTGGDEQYF